Following are 13 T cell receptor beta chains from one sample sequenced in a study of T cells in women clearing cervical HPV infection. Profiled with immunoSEQ multiplex PCR; TCRdb holds only in-frame clones, not every one. Here the sample table reports 39,000 or so clones. The sequencing input was blood buffy coat. All receptors come from a woman aged 18-69 years with a cervical HPV16 infection that either progressed to CIN3+ or cleared (not recorded which).

On this clone itself: The read ends 3 residues shy of where the CDR3 ends; the end is completed using the germline J gene. The rearrangement links TRBV7-9 to TRBJ2-7; the match to TRBD2 covers 7 bases. This CDR3 contains 15 residues. V lost 4 bases, J lost 3 bases, and 9 bases stayed unmatched. Per germline, CDR1 SEHNR and CDR2 FQNEAQ (reference sequence). CDR3 residues: CASSSGRERSYEQYF. The DNA read from the CDR3 is TGTGCCAGCAGCTCGGGGAGGGAGCGGAGCTACGAG.

Details on this clone: The missing CDR3 end, 3 residues past where the read stops, is filled in from the germline J gene. The chain has TRBV11-2 and TRBJ1-1; D gene uncertain. Germline CDR1 is SGHAT and CDR2 is FQNNGV. The CDR3 spans 14 residues. The ends were cut back, 3 bases at V and 5 bases at J, with 13 bases in the middle. The part of the CDR3 DNA that was read is TGTGCCAGCAGCTTGACCCTAGACGGGACTGAA. It specifies CASSLTLDGTE. The entire CDR3 reads CASSLTLDGTEAFF.

Concerning this clone: The CDR3 extends 3 residues past the end of the read, so its final part is completed from the germline J gene. The chain combines TRBV7-9 with TRBJ2-7; D not resolved. Germline CDR1 reads SEHNR; CDR2 reads FQNEAQ (reference sequence). Trimming cost V 7 bases and J 1 base, with 11 bases left between them. The CDR3 has 13 amino acids. The CDR3 protein is CASNRGGSYEQYF. Partial CDR3 DNA: TGTGCCAGCAACCGTGGCGGATCCTACGAG.

Worth noting for this clone: The read comes to an end 3 residues before the CDR3 does, leaving the germline J gene to fill in the end. This chain uses TRBV20-1 with TRBJ1-2; TRBD1 aligns across 7 bases. This CDR3 comprises 13 residues. Germline V gene data show CDR1 as DFQATT and CDR2 as SNEGSKA (reference sequence). The part of the CDR3 DNA that was read is TGCAGTGCGGCCAAAGACAGGGATTACGGC. Translated, it gives CSAAKDRDYG. The full-length CDR3 reads as CSAAKDRDYGYTF.

As for this clone: The read finishes 3 residues shy of the CDR3 end, and the germline J gene is used to complete it. The rearrangement uses TRBV30 and TRBJ2-7; possibly TRBD1 for D (5 bases). This CDR3 region has 13 residues. Trimming shortened V by 0 bases and J by 3 bases, and 9 bases separated the two germline ends. Germline-derived CDR1 and CDR2 are GTSNPN and SVGIG (reference sequence). The sequenced CDR3 bases are TGTGCCTGGAGTGTACAGGTCCGCTACGAG. Translation gives CAWSVQVRYE. Given in full, the CDR3 is CAWSVQVRYEQYF. The whole variable domain, filled in from reference TRBV30 and TRBJ2-7, reads SQTIHQWPATLVQPVGSPLSLECTVEGTSNPNLYWYRQAAGRGLQLLFYSVGIGQISSEVPQNLSASRPQDRQFILSSKKLLLSDSGFYLCAWSVQVRYEQYFGPGTRLTVT.

With respect to this clone: The read gets to within 3 residues of the CDR3 end, and the germline J gene fills in the rest. This chain uses TRBV19 with TRBJ2-1, with 7 bases lining up with TRBD2. The CDR3 covers 15 residues. The J segment lost 4 bases and the V segment lost 4 bases, leaving 7 bases of the junction unmatched. CDR1 and CDR2 (germline): LNHDA, SQIVND (reference sequence). The CDR3 spells CASSNGLVGYNEQFF. The covered CDR3 bases are TGTGCCAGTAGTAACGGACTAGTAGGGTACAATGAG.

Points on this clone: The read gets to within 3 residues of the CDR3 end, and the germline J gene fills in the rest. The chain is built from TRBV20-1 and TRBJ2-7; no definite D call. CDR3 length equals 12 residues. The ends were cut back, 8 bases at V and 5 bases at J, with 16 bases in the middle. Germline-derived CDR1 and CDR2 are DFQATT and SNEGSKA (reference sequence). CDR3 residues: CSPYVPNNEQYF. The part of the CDR3 DNA that was read is TGCAGTCCGTACGTCCCAAACAACGAG.

Comments on this clone: The read finishes 3 residues shy of the CDR3 end, and the germline J gene is used to complete it. V gene TRBV13 combines with J gene TRBJ2-3; D ambiguous. The length of the CDR3 is 11 residues. The V end lost 5 bases, the J end lost 8 bases, and 8 bases lay between the germline ends. Germline CDR1 and CDR2: PRHDT and FYEKMQ (reference sequence). The sequenced CDR3 bases are TGTGCCAGCAGCATATCAGGTACG. Translated, it gives CASSISGT. The CDR3 in its entirety is CASSISGTQYF. The variable domain in full, completed from reference TRBV13 and TRBJ2-3, reads AAGVIQSPRHLIKEKRETATLKCYPIPRHDTVYWYQQGPGQDPQFLISFYEKMQSDKGSIPDRFSAQQFSDYHSELNMSSLELGDSALYFCASSISGTQYFGPGTRLTVL.

Incomplete CDR3 DNA: TGTGCCAGCAGCTTAGGACAGGCGAACACTGAA. It yields the protein CASSLGQANTE. The CDR3, in full, reads CASSLGQANTEAFF. The V gene is TRBV7-2, the J gene TRBJ1-1; D might be TRBD1 (6 bases). The DNA ends 3 residues before the CDR3 does, and the rest of the CDR3 is filled in from the germline J gene. Trimming took off 1 base at V and 1 base at J, with 7 bases between the two ends. From germline, CDR1 is SGHTA and CDR2 FQGNSA. The CDR3 sequence is 14 residues long.

Comments on this clone: The CDR3 end is not reached by the read, which stops 3 residues before it; the germline J gene fills it in. This sequence joins TRBV5-1 and TRBJ2-2, with 7 bases identical to TRBD2. V shed 4 bases, J shed 2 bases, and the junction held 8 bases outside the gene matches. Germline loops: CDR1 SGHRS, CDR2 YFSETQ. This CDR3 has 16 residues. The sequenced CDR3 bases are TGCGCCAGCAGCCCGAGACTAGCCGGAAACACCGGGGAG. Protein sequence: CASSPRLAGNTGE. The whole CDR3 is CASSPRLAGNTGELFF.

To note about this clone: The read ends 3 residues shy of where the CDR3 ends; the end is completed using the germline J gene. This chain uses TRBV18 with TRBJ2-2; tentative D call: TRBD1 (6 bases). Trimming took off 0 bases at V and 1 base at J, with 9 bases between the two ends. The CDR3 has 16 residues. Germline CDR1 and CDR2: KGHSH and LQKENI. CDR3 sequence: CASSPPEGGNTGELFF. The part of the CDR3 DNA that was read is TGTGCCAGCTCACCACCGGAAGGGGGGAACACCGGGGAG.

Concerning this clone itself: The read falls 3 residues short of the CDR3 end, and the missing part is taken from the germline J gene. The genes are TRBV19 and TRBJ2-3; D might be TRBD2 (6 bases). CDR1 and CDR2 (germline): LNHDA, SQIVND (reference sequence). V was shortened by 10 bases and J by 4 bases, with 24 bases between the two germline ends. This CDR3 has 16 amino acids. CDR3 sequence: CATKGTPGWWADTQYF. The sequenced part of the CDR3 DNA is TGTGCCACTAAAGGGACTCCTGGTTGGTGGGCAGATACG. Variable domain in full (rest from reference TRBV19 and TRBJ2-3): DGGITQSPKYLFRKEGQNVTLSCEQNLNHDAMYWYRQDPGQGLRLIYYSQIVNDFQKGDIAEGYSVSREKKESFPLTVTSAQKNPTAFYLCATKGTPGWWADTQYFGPGTRLTVL.

Details on this clone: The sequence runs out 3 residues before the end of the CDR3; the remainder is reconstructed from the germline J gene. The rearrangement links TRBV7-2 to TRBJ1-2; D gene uncertain. The germline V gene has CDR1 SGHTA and CDR2 FQGNSA. The CDR3 totals 12 residues. The CDR3 protein is CASSLTIHDYTF. The DNA read from the CDR3 is TGTGCCAGCAGCCTGACTATCCACGAC.